This TCR beta chain originates from a study of blood T cell repertoires in COVID-19. For the study at large: The United States, Italy and Spain provided the acute and convalescent COVID-19 samples. Nucleic acid was either cDNA or gDNA, and it came from T cells, B-cell-depleted T cells, or PBMCs.

This clone was counted only a few times. The germline CDR1 and CDR2 sequences are SGHDT and YYEEEE. The CDR3 is 15 amino acids. V gave up 4 bases and J gave up 5 bases, with 18 bases separating them. Per the study methods: Reference gene primer amplification in the assay estimated nucleated cell counts. Sequencing used immunoSEQ multiplex PCR; TCRdb keeps in-frame clones, though not all of them. The V and J calls and clone size come from that table; D and trimming were worked out from the DNA. Among under 150,000 clones, almost 70% were seen once, and the ten largest hold 2% to 2.5%. V usage is TRBV5-6 and J usage is TRBJ1-2; D might be TRBD1 (5 bases). The clonotype originates from a woman between 70 and 85 years old with acute or convalescent COVID-19. Sequenced sample: peripheral blood. This chain's CDR3 is CASSPTVRQGYGYTF. The CDR3 DNA sequence: TGTGCCAGCAGCCCGACAGTCCGCCAGGGTTATGGCTACACCTTC.